The entry below gives a single TCR beta chain sequence along with its context. Its antigen specificity is not known. Per-base quality was not reported, and no clone a single base away is much larger than it. RNA was extracted using the RNeasy kit, and 0.5 to 1 microgram was reverse transcribed with random hexamers. The immunoSEQ multiplex PCR assay, which covers 54 Vbeta and 13 Jbeta segments, was used to amplify TCR beta CDR3 regions. To correct PCR amplification bias, a synthetic template baseline was used for both primer optimization and computational correction. As for the authors' bioinformatics: Reads were annotated to V, D and J genes according to IMGT and were analyzed with immunoSEQ Analyzer, with only productive sequences retained. Clonality was calculated as one minus the Shannon entropy normalized by log2 of the number of productive unique sequences. For each patient and control, public and private clones were evaluated within the 100 most prevalent clones. Clones were defined as Susac-specific when absent from the healthy and MS cohorts, from roughly 1,000 published viral clones and from other ImmuneACCESS disease sequences. In-frame beta chains were kept once TCRdb had trimmed the public reads at Q25 with fastp and called clones with MiXCR. CDR3 protein duplicates are merged, each entry listing the most common genes and DNA. These V and J calls originate from TCRdb's pipeline instead of the authors' own analysis. In this sample the table shows 200,000 to 250,000 distinct CDR3 sequences, approximately 95% of which occur a single time. About 0.091% of the sample belongs to the ten largest clones.

The CDR3 numbers 14 residues from cysteine through phenylalanine. Of the read, only the CDR3 DNA is kept; its 42 bases are in frame from base 1. The germline V gene gives CDR1 as LGHNA and CDR2 as YNFKEQ. The junction shows trimming of 2 bases on V and 7 bases on J, plus 12 bases between the germline ends. Peripheral blood CD8+ and CD4+ T cells from healthy donors, Susac syndrome patients and multiple sclerosis patients were profiled by high-throughput TCR beta sequencing. The multiple sclerosis controls were treatment-naive patients who had stable or active relapsing-remitting disease and met the revised McDonald criteria. Bulk CD8+ and CD4+ T cells were purified by magnetic negative isolation, whereas CD8+ TEMRA cells were enriched by FACS. Blood was collected in EDTA tubes and processed within 24 hours, with PBMCs isolated through density gradient centrifugation. PBMCs intended for TCR sequencing were cryopreserved in liquid nitrogen and were subsequently thawed in a 37 degrees C water bath. The sorted or isolated CD4+, CD8+ and CD8+ TEMRA cells reached a purity of at least 90%.

This record comes from a study of CD8 T cells in Susac syndrome (dated by TCRdb to between 2018 and 2021). With respect to the entire study: Whether CD8+ T cell activation and differentiation in Susac syndrome was antigen driven was tested using repertoire sequencing. Points the paper makes about the study in general: The study acknowledged that relatively few individuals were included in the TCR sequencing and HLA analysis.

This TCR derives from a human donor with multiple sclerosis. Sequences were obtained from CD4+ T cells from PBMCs. The rearrangement combines TRBV4-2 with TRBJ2-1, with the D assignment possibly TRBD1 or TRBD2, given 5 matching bases for each. In nucleotides, the sequence is TGTGCCAGCAGCCAACCGGGACCTGGAAATGAGCAGTTCTTC. This encodes CASSQPGPGNEQFF.